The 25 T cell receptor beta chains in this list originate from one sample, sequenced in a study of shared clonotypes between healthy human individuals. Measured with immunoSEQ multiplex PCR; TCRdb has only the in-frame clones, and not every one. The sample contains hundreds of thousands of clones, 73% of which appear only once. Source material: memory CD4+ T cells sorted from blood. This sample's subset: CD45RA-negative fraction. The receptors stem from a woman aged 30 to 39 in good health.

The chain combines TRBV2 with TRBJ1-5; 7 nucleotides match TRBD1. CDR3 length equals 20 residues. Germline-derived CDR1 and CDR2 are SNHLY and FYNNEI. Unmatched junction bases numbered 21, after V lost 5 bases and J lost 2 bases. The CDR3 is CASSLKGARGLPFGNQPQHF. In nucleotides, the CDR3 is TGTGCCAGCAGTCTTAAGGGAGCGAGGGGGCTACCTTTTGGCAATCAGCCCCAGCATTTT. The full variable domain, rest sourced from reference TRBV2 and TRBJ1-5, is EPEVTQTPSHQVTQMGQEVILRCVPISNHLYFYWYRQILGQKVEFLVSFYNNEISEKSEIFDDQFSVERPDGSNFTLKIRSTKLEDSAMYFCASSLKGARGLPFGNQPQHFGDGTRLSIL.

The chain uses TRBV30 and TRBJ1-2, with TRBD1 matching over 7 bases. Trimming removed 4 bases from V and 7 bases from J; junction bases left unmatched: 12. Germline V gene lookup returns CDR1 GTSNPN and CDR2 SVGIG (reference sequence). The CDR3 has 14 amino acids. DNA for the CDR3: TGTGCCTGGAACCGACAGGGTGGAGTAGGTGGCTACACCTTC. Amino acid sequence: CAWNRQGGVGGYTF. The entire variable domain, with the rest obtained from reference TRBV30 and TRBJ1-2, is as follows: SQTIHQWPATLVQPVGSPLSLECTVEGTSNPNLYWYRQAAGRGLQLLFYSVGIGQISSEVPQNLSASRPQDRQFILSSKKLLLSDSGFYLCAWNRQGGVGGYTFGSGTRLTVV.

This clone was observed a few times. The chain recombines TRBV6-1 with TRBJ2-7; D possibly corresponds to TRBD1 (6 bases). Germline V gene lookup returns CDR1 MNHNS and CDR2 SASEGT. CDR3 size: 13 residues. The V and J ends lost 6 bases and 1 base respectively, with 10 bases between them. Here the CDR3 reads CASRHRVSYEQYF. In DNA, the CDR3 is TGTGCCAGCAGGCACAGGGTGTCCTACGAGCAGTACTTC.

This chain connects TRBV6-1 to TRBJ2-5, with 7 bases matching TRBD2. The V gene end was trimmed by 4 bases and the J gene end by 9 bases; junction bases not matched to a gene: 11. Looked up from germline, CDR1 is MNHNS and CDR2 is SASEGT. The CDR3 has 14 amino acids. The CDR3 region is CASSVEAQGGAQYF. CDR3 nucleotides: TGTGCCAGCAGTGTAGAGGCTCAGGGAGGGGCCCAGTACTTC.

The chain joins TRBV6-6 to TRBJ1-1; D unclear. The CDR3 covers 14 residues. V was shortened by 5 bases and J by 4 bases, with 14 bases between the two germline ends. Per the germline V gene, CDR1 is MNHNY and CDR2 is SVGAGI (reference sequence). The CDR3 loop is CASSATRSSTEAFF. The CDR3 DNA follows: TGTGCCAGCAGTGCGACTCGAAGTTCCACTGAAGCTTTCTTT.

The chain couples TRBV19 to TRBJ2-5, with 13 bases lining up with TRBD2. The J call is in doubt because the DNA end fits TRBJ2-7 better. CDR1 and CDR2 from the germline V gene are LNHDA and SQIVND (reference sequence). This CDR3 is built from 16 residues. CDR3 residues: CASSARTSGRTYEQYF. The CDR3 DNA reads TGTGCCAGTAGTGCCCGGACTAGCGGGAGAACCTACGAGCAGTACTTC.

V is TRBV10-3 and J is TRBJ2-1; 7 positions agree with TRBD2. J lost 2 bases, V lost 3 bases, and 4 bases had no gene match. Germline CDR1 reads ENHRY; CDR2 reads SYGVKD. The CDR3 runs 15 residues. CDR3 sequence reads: CAISDLAETYNEQFF. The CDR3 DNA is TGTGCCATCAGTGATCTAGCGGAGACCTACAATGAGCAGTTCTTC.

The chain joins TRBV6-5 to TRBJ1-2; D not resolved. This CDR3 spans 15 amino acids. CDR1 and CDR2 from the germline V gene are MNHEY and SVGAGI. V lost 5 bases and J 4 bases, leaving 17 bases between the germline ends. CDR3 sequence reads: CASSLEGFPAYGYTF. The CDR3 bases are TGTGCCAGCAGTCTAGAGGGATTCCCTGCCTATGGCTACACCTTC.

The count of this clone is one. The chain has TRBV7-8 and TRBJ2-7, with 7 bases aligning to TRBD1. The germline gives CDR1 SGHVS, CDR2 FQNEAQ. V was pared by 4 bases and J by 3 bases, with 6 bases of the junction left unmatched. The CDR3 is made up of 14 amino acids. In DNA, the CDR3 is TGTGCCAGCAGCTCGAGGACAGGTCGCTACGAGCAGTACTTC. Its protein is CASSSRTGRYEQYF.

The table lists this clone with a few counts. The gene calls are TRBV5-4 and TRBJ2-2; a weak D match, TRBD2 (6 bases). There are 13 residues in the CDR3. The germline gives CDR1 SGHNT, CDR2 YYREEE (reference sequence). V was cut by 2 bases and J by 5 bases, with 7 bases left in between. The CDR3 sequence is CASSFGGTGELFF. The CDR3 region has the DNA TGTGCCAGCAGCTTTGGGGGGACCGGGGAGCTGTTTTTT.

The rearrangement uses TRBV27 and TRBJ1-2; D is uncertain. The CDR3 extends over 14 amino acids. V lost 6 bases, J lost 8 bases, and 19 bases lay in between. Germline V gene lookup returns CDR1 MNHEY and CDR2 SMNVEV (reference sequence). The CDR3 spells CASSPKRPVRGYTF. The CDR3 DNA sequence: TGTGCCAGCAGCCCCAAGAGACCGGTGCGGGGCTACACCTTC.

In nucleotides, the CDR3 is TGTGCCAGCAGCTTGGGACAGGGGTTCTCCTACGAGCAGTACTTC. Translated, it gives CASSLGQGFSYEQYF. V usage is TRBV7-9 and J usage is TRBJ2-7; 10 bases fit TRBD1. Germline trimming cut 3 bases from V and 0 bases from J; bases unmatched to any gene: 2. CDR3 size: 15 residues. Germline CDR1 and CDR2: SEHNR and FQNEAQ (reference sequence).

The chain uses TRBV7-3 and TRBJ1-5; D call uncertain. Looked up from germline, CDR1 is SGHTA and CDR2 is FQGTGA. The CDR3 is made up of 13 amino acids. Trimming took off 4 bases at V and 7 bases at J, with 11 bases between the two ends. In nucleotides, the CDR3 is TGTGCCAGCAGCTCAACGCCAGGACAGCCCCAGCATTTT. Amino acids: CASSSTPGQPQHF.

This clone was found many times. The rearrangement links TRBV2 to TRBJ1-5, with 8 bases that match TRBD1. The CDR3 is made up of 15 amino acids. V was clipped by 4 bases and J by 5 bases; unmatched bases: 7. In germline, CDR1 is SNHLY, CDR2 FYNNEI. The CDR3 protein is CASSGLTGVDQPQHF. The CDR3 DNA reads TGTGCCAGCAGTGGACTGACAGGGGTCGATCAGCCCCAGCATTTT.

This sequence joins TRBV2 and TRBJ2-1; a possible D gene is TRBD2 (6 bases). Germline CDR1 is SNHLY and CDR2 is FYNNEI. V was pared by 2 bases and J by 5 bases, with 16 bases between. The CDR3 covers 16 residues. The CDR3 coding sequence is TGTGCCAGCAGTGAACGAATAACCCTAGCGCACAATGAGCAGTTCTTC. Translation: CASSERITLAHNEQFF.

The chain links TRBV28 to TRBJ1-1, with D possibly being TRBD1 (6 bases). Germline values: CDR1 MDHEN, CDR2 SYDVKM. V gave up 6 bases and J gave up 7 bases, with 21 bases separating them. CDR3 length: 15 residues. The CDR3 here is CASRRFKGGRDEAFF. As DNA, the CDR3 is TGTGCCAGCAGACGTTTCAAAGGGGGGAGGGATGAAGCTTTCTTT.

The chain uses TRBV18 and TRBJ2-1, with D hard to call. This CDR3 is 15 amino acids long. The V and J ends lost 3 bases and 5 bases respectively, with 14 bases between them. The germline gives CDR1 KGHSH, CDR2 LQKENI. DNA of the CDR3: TGTGCCAGCTCACCGTATGAGAGAACTAACAATGAGCAGTTCTTC. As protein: CASSPYERTNNEQFF.

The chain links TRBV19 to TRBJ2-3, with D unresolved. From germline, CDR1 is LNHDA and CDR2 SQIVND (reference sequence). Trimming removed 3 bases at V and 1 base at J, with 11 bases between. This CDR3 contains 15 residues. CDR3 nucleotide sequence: TGTGCCAGTAGTATTTTTGGTGCAGGCACAGATACGCAGTATTTT. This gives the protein CASSIFGAGTDTQYF.

The CDR3 here is CASSDTRTISYEQYF. For the CDR3, the DNA is TGTGCCAGCAGTGATACCCGGACTATCTCCTACGAGCAGTACTTC. The rearrangement joins TRBV6-6 to TRBJ2-7, with D maybe TRBD2 (6 bases). There are 15 residues in the CDR3. Germline CDR1 MNHNY, CDR2 SVGAGI (reference sequence). The V gene lost 5 bases and the J gene lost 0 bases, with 14 bases spanning the gap.

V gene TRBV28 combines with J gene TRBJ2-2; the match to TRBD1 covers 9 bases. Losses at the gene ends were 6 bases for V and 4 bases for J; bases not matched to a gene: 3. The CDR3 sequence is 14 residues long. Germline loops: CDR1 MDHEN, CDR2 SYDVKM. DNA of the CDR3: TGTGCCAGCAGACGACAGGGGGTCACCGGGGAGCTGTTTTTT. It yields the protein CASRRQGVTGELFF.

CDR3 coding DNA: TGCAGGGTCAGGTCTTACAATGAGCAGTTCTTC. This gives the protein CRVRSYNEQFF. V gene TRBV29-1 combines with J gene TRBJ2-1; D remains unclear. The germline V gene encodes CDR1 SQVTM and CDR2 ANQGSEA. The CDR3 spans 11 residues.

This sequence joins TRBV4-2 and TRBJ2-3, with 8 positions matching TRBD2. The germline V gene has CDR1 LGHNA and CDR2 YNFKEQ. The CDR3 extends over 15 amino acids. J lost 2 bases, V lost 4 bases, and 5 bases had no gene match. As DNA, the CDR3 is TGTGCCAGCAGCCCGGGGACTAGGGACACAGATACGCAGTATTTT. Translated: CASSPGTRDTDTQYF.

The CDR3 sequence is CASSSDSAAYNEQFF. The DNA of the CDR3 is TGCGCCAGCAGCTCAGACAGCGCGGCCTACAATGAGCAGTTCTTC. The V and J genes are TRBV5-1 and TRBJ2-1, with D maybe TRBD1 (5 bases). The germline gives CDR1 SGHRS, CDR2 YFSETQ. This CDR3 comprises 15 residues. V lost 3 bases, J lost 2 bases, and 12 bases lay in between.

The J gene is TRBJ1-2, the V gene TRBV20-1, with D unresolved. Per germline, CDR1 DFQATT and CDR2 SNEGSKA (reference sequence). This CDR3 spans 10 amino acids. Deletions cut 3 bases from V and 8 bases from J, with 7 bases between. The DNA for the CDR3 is TGCAGTGCTAGTGGCTTGGGCTACACCTTC. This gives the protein CSASGLGYTF.

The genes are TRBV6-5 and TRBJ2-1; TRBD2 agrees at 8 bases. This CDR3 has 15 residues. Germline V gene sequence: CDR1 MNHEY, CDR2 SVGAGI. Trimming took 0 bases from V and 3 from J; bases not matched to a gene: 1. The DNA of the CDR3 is TGTGCCAGCAGTTACTCGCTAGCGGGCTACAATGAGCAGTTCTTC. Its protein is CASSYSLAGYNEQFF.